The next 20 T cell receptor beta chains were all read from a single sample in a study of blood T cell repertoires in COVID-19. Assay: immunoSEQ multiplex PCR; the TCRdb copy retains only in-frame clones and omits some. Altogether fewer than 250,000 clones are present, about 87% being singletons, with the ten largest covering approximately 1.7%. Sequenced: peripheral blood. These receptors originate from a man between 65 and 85 years old with acute or convalescent COVID-19.

Comment on this clone: This CDR3 is also generated by other DNA sequences in the sample. The J gene is TRBJ1-2, the V gene TRBV18, with TRBD1 identical over 9 bases. Germline V CDR1 and CDR2: KGHSH, LQKENI. The V segment lost 6 bases and the J segment 8 bases; nucleotides outside the gene matches: 7. The CDR3 has 13 residues. The chain's CDR3 is CASSPDRGYGYTF. The CDR3 DNA follows: TGTGCCAGCTCTCCGGACAGGGGTTACGGCTACACCTTC.

This clone was picked up one time. This chain joins TRBV5-1 and TRBJ2-1; the match to TRBD1 covers 11 bases. The CDR3 totals 16 residues. Germline CDR1 and CDR2: SGHRS and YFSETQ. The ends lost 5 bases at V and 7 bases at J; junction bases unmatched: 11. CDR3 loop: CASSPFGTGGMNEQFF. DNA of the CDR3: TGCGCCAGCAGTCCCTTCGGGACAGGGGGGATGAATGAGCAGTTCTTC.

The rearrangement links TRBV28 to TRBJ1-5; D is ambiguous. Trimming removed 7 bases at V and 7 bases at J, with 14 bases between. Germline V gene lookup returns CDR1 MDHEN and CDR2 SYDVKM. This CDR3 spans 13 amino acids. This CDR3 is CASTPLQTQPQHF. The CDR3 nucleotides read TGTGCCAGCACCCCTCTACAGACACAGCCCCAGCATTTT.

This sequence joins TRBV11-2 and TRBJ2-1; TRBD1 is a possible D gene (5 bases). This CDR3 is built from 16 residues. V dropped 2 bases and J dropped 2 bases, with 13 bases sitting between them. Germline values: CDR1 SGHAT, CDR2 FQNNGV. In nucleotides, the CDR3 is TGTGCCAGCAGCTTATGGCCGCAGGGCGCCTACAATGAGCAGTTCTTC. Amino acid sequence: CASSLWPQGAYNEQFF.

The DNA of the CDR3 is TGCAGCGTTGCGCCAACAGGGGCAGATACGCAGTATTTT. It translates to CSVAPTGADTQYF. The chain couples TRBV29-1 to TRBJ2-3; 7 positions match TRBD1. Germline CDR1 SQVTM, CDR2 ANQGSEA. The CDR3 extends over 13 amino acids. Trimming removed 4 bases from V and 4 bases from J; junction bases left unmatched: 5.

V usage is TRBV18 and J usage is TRBJ1-1, with 9 bases identical to TRBD1. CDR1 and CDR2 from the germline V gene are KGHSH and LQKENI. V was pared by 2 bases and J by 4 bases, with 8 bases of the junction left unmatched. CDR3 size: 16 residues. The CDR3 region has the DNA TGTGCCAGCTCACCAAACTGGGGACAGGGATTCACTGAAGCTTTCTTT. This sequence encodes CASSPNWGQGFTEAFF.

This clone was counted a single time. This chain connects TRBV30 to TRBJ2-7; 9 nucleotides agree with TRBD2. J lost 6 bases, V lost 3 bases, and 6 bases had no gene match. Germline CDR1 is GTSNPN and CDR2 is SVGIG (reference sequence). This CDR3 has 13 amino acids. The CDR3 spells CAWRAGGVSEQYF. The CDR3 DNA reads TGTGCCTGGAGAGCGGGAGGAGTAAGCGAGCAGTACTTC.

V and J are TRBV6-5 and TRBJ1-4, with 9 bases that match TRBD1. Germline V gene sequence: CDR1 MNHEY, CDR2 SVGAGI. CDR3 length: 14 residues. Trimming at V came to 6 bases and at J to 7 bases, leaving 6 bases not matched to a gene. In DNA, the CDR3 is TGTGCCAGCAGGAAGGGACAGGGAAGTGAAAAACTGTTTTTT. Translated, it gives CASRKGQGSEKLFF.

The CDR3 is CASSLEGQSYEQYF. The CDR3 nucleotides read TGTGCCAGCAGCTTAGAGGGACAGAGCTACGAGCAGTACTTC. V gene TRBV7-8 combines with J gene TRBJ2-7; 7 bases are shared with TRBD1. V shed 1 base, J shed 3 bases, and the junction held 3 bases outside the gene matches. The CDR3 is 14 residues long. CDR1 is SGHVS, CDR2 FQNEAQ, per germline.

This clone turned up a few times. This sequence joins TRBV20-1 and TRBJ1-1; TRBD1 aligns across 8 bases. CDR3 size: 14 residues. CDR1 is DFQATT and CDR2 is SNEGSKA in the germline V gene (reference sequence). V was pared by 3 bases and J by 0 bases, with 3 bases of the junction left unmatched. The CDR3 loop is CSASPGQVNTEAFF. The CDR3 DNA reads TGCAGTGCTAGTCCGGGACAGGTGAACACTGAAGCTTTCTTT.

The chain carries TRBV29-1 and TRBJ1-1; TRBD1 agrees at 8 bases. J gave up 7 bases and V 4 bases, and 8 bases lay outside the gene matches. Germline lookup yields CDR1 SQVTM and CDR2 ANQGSEA. This CDR3 contains 13 residues. CDR3 amino acids: CSVAAGGFDEAFF. CDR3 sequence (DNA): TGCAGCGTTGCGGCAGGGGGCTTTGATGAAGCTTTCTTT.

This clone appeared once. The V gene is TRBV7-2, the J gene TRBJ2-7; a possible D gene is TRBD2 (5 bases). Germline CDR1 reads SGHTA; CDR2 reads FQGNSA. CDR3 length: 17 amino acids. V lost 1 base, J lost 2 bases, and 18 bases lay in between. CDR3 in amino acids: CASSLGFSGGAPYEQYF. In DNA, the CDR3 is TGTGCCAGCAGCTTAGGGTTCAGCGGAGGAGCTCCCTACGAGCAGTACTTC.

This clone was seen a few times. The rearrangement joins TRBV28 to TRBJ1-6; 7 bases line up with TRBD1. CDR3 size: 15 residues. After removal of 10 bases from V and 3 bases from J, the junction contained 9 bases not matched to a gene. Germline CDR1 is MDHEN and CDR2 is SYDVKM. The CDR3 DNA follows: TGTGCCATTCGGAAGGGACAGATCTATAATTCACCCCTCCACTTT. This codes for CAIRKGQIYNSPLHF.

The V call is TRBV25-1, the J call TRBJ2-1; D possibly corresponds to TRBD2 (5 bases). The CDR3 is 14 amino acids. The germline CDR1 and CDR2 sequences are MGHDK and SYGVNS. Trimming cost V 5 bases and J 0 bases, with 8 bases left between them. CDR3 nucleotide sequence: TGTGCCAGCAGTAGTGGGAGCTCCTACAATGAGCAGTTCTTC. As protein: CASSSGSSYNEQFF. The complete variable domain, with remaining parts taken from reference TRBV25-1 and TRBJ2-1, reads EADIYQTPRYLVIGTGKKITLECSQTMGHDKMYWYQQDPGMELHLIHYSYGVNSTEKGDLSSESTVSRIRTEHFPLTLESARPSHTSQYLCASSSGSSYNEQFFGPGTRLTVL.

CDR3 coding DNA: TGCGCCAGCAGCTTGGAAGGGGGCACGGGTCGTGGCTACACCTTC. This translates into CASSLEGGTGRGYTF. This sequence joins TRBV5-1 and TRBJ1-2, with 7 bases fitting TRBD1. With V trimmed by 0 bases and J by 7 bases, 9 bases remained unmatched. Germline V gives CDR1 SGHRS, CDR2 YFSETQ. This CDR3 has 15 residues.

The chain has TRBV19 and TRBJ1-5; TRBD1 might be the D (6 bases). With 3 bases removed from V and 3 bases from J, the gap between germline ends came to 9 bases. The CDR3 runs 14 residues. Per the germline V gene, CDR1 is LNHDA and CDR2 is SQIVND (reference sequence). The CDR3 here is CASSIRDTNQPQHF. Written as DNA, the CDR3 is TGTGCCAGTAGTATCCGGGACACCAATCAGCCCCAGCATTTT.

The gene calls are TRBV19 and TRBJ2-5, with TRBD2 matching over 15 bases. CDR1 is LNHDA and CDR2 is SQIVND in the germline V gene (reference sequence). This CDR3 is built from 15 residues. The V segment lost 5 bases and the J segment 5 bases; nucleotides outside the gene matches: 3. For the CDR3, the DNA is TGTGCCAGTAGTGCCGGACTAGCGGGAGGGGAGACCCAGTACTTC. Translation: CASSAGLAGGETQYF.

The rearrangement uses TRBV9 and TRBJ2-1, with 9 bases matching TRBD1. The CDR3 has 15 amino acids. Germline CDR1 SGDLS, CDR2 YYNGEE. V gave up 4 bases and J gave up 6 bases; unmatched junction bases: 8. CDR3 bases: TGTGCCAGCAGCTTCCGACAGGGGGTTCTCAATGAGCAGTTCTTC. Translated, it gives CASSFRQGVLNEQFF.

The chain joins TRBV25-1 to TRBJ2-7, with TRBD1 identical over 7 bases. This CDR3 is 12 amino acids long. V lost 8 bases and J lost 8; bases outside the gene matches: 9. Germline V gene lookup returns CDR1 MGHDK and CDR2 SYGVNS. CDR3 region: CASRTGPGQQYF. CDR3 sequence (DNA): TGTGCCAGCCGGACAGGCCCCGGGCAGCAGTACTTC.

The gene calls are TRBV5-1 and TRBJ2-1; 10 bases align to TRBD2. Per the germline V gene, CDR1 is SGHRS and CDR2 is YFSETQ. J was trimmed by 8 bases and V by 4 bases; bases with no gene match: 12. The CDR3 is 16 residues long. The DNA of the CDR3 is TGCGCCAGCAGCGGAACTAGCGGGACAGGTTTGGATGAGCAGTTCTTC. This translates into CASSGTSGTGLDEQFF.